The source of this T cell receptor (beta chain) is a study of blood T cell repertoires in COVID-19. Trimming took 6 bases from V and 0 from J; bases not matched to a gene: 5. The germline CDR1 and CDR2 sequences are SNHLY and FYNNEI. This CDR3 region has 18 residues. Recruits, aged roughly 18 to 90 years, lived in 24 US areas. Cohort 3 recovered donors had two negative PCRs, clearance, or symptom resolution. Source study methods: Reference gene primer amplification gave estimated nucleated cell counts. Produced via immunoSEQ multiplex PCR; TCRdb's table is partial and in-frame only. V, J and clone size are taken as reported in that table, and D and trimming were inferred from the DNA itself. The sample holds more than 150,000 clones, roughly 87% seen once.

Input material: PBMCs or T cells enriched from blood (not recorded which). The sequence was obtained from a woman between 45 and 60 years old who had recovered from COVID-19. This chain uses TRBV2 with TRBJ2-6; 13 nucleotides agree with TRBD2. CDR3 bases: TGTGCCAGCAGGGGACTAGCGGGGCCCGTCTCTGGGGCCAACGTCCTGACTTTC. Protein product: CASRGLAGPVSGANVLTF.